Listed below are T cell receptor beta chains from one sample, sequenced in a study of response to subunit inactivated influenza vaccine. TCRdb passed the RT-PCR reads through MiXCR, listing each CDR3 protein once. The repertoire holds 650,000 to 800,000 distinct CDR3 sequences, with 11% to 15% as singletons. The sequenced sample was PBMCs from blood, obtained 14 to 15 days before vaccination. The receptors come from a man aged 45-65 years who received an inactivated influenza vaccine. The CDR3 runs from the conserved cysteine through the conserved F or W. D genes are given only for firm matches. Clone size is not always given. Where it is, it says once, few, many or a class for expanded clones.

abundance	d_gene	v_gene	j_gene	CDR3nt	CDR3aa
few	TRBD2	TRBV10-3	TRBJ2-1	TGTGCCATCAGTGCCTCACTAGCGGGGGACGCTGAGCAGTTCTTC	CAISASLAGDAEQFF
many	TRBD1	TRBV6-2/TRBV6-3	TRBJ1-5	TGTGCCACCACGGACAGGGCCAGCAATCAGCCCCAGCATTTT	CATTDRASNQPQHF
few	.	TRBV30	TRBJ2-3	TGTGCCTGGAGTCAACCCGTGTGGGACAGCACAGATACGCAGTATTTT	CAWSQPVWDSTDTQYF
.	.	TRBV7-9	TRBJ2-5	TGTGCCAGCAGCTTATCTACTAACCAAGAGACCCAGTACTTC	CASSLSTNQETQYF
once	.	TRBV7-2	TRBJ1-2	TGTGCCAGCAGCCGAGAGATTAGGACGGGGACCTATGGCTACACCTTC	CASSREIRTGTYGYTF
few	TRBD1	TRBV19	TRBJ2-7	TGTGCCAGTAGTATCAGGGACAGCCCCTACGAGCAGTACTTC	CASSIRDSPYEQYF
few	TRBD2	TRBV20-1	TRBJ2-7	TGCAGTGCTAGGCCCCCAGCGGGAGAGCAGTACTTC	CSARPPAGEQYF
few	TRBD1	TRBV6-1	TRBJ2-3	TGTGCCAGCAGACCGGGACAGGGGGCGCAGCTTACCGGCACAGATACGCAGTATTTT	CASRPGQGAQLTGTDTQYF
few	.	TRBV29-1	TRBJ2-5	TGCAGCGTTGAAGCCACCCCGGGGGAGACCCAGTACTTC	CSVEATPGETQYF
few	.	TRBV12-3/TRBV12-4	TRBJ2-3	TGTGCCAGCAGTTTTCGGCTAGCATCAGATACGCAGTATTTT	CASSFRLASDTQYF
once	TRBD1	TRBV5-1	TRBJ2-4	TGCGCCAGCAGCTTCCCGAGGGGGACAGGAGGGGGCAAAAACATTCAGTACTTC	CASSFPRGTGGGKNIQYF
few	.	TRBV9	TRBJ2-1	TGTGCCAGCAGCCCGAGCTGGGCCAATGAGCAGTTCTTC	CASSPSWANEQFF
many	.	TRBV5-1	TRBJ2-5	TGCGCCAGCAGCTTGGCCGGCGGGTCCCAAGAGACCCAGTACTTC	CASSLAGGSQETQYF
.	.	TRBV28	TRBJ2-1	TGTGCCAGCAGTAGAGGGGATACGGTTGAGCAGTTCTTC	CASSRGDTVEQFF
.	TRBD2	TRBV3-1	TRBJ2-1	TGTGCCAGCAGCCAAGAAAGCGGGGGATACAATGAGCAGTTCTTC	CASSQESGGYNEQFF
few	TRBD2	TRBV18	TRBJ2-7	TGTGCCAGCTCACCTATCGTTCCGGGACTAGCGGGAGGACAATACGAGCAGTACTTC	CASSPIVPGLAGGQYEQYF
many	.	TRBV6-5	TRBJ2-3	TGTGCCAGCAGTTACTCGGCCTCCGGGGGCACAGATACGCAGTATTTT	CASSYSASGGTDTQYF
.	.	TRBV25-1	TRBJ2-3	TGTGCCAGCAGTGAGGTACAAAACACAGATACGCAGTATTTT	CASSEVQNTDTQYF
.	.	TRBV27	TRBJ1-5	TGTGCCAGCACCCCCATTGGGGGGTACAATCAGCCCCAGCATTTT	CASTPIGGYNQPQHF
many	TRBD2	TRBV5-1	TRBJ2-5	TGCGCCAGCAGCTTCGGGACTAGCGACTTACAAGAGACCCAGTACTTC	CASSFGTSDLQETQYF
.	TRBD2	TRBV5-5	TRBJ2-2	TGTGCCAGCAGCTTGTCCGGGAGGGGCACCGGGGAGCTGTTTTTT	CASSLSGRGTGELFF
.	.	TRBV7-2	TRBJ2-7	TGTGCCAGCAGCCCTGTGGCGGGATTTAACTACGAGCAGTACTTC	CASSPVAGFNYEQYF
.	TRBD1	TRBV6-5	TRBJ1-2	TGTGCCAGCAGTTACTCGACAGGGGGTATCTATGGCTACACCTTC	CASSYSTGGIYGYTF
.	.	TRBV20-1	TRBJ2-1	TGCAGTGCTAGACCAATAGGGCGGAATGAGCAGTTCTTC	CSARPIGRNEQFF
few	.	TRBV6-2/TRBV6-3	TRBJ2-4	TGTGCCAGCAGCCAACTTTTTTACGTTCGGGAGAAGAACATTCAGTACTTC	CASSQLFYVREKNIQYF
.	.	TRBV21-1	TRBJ2-7	TGTGCCAGCAGCAAAACCGCCCCTGGGCGGGAAACTTCCTACGAGCAGTACTTC	CASSKTAPGRETSYEQYF
.	.	TRBV4-3	TRBJ1-4	.	CASSQEGATMKNCFF
many	TRBD2	TRBV30	TRBJ2-5	TGTGCCTGGAGTTATAGCGGGGGTCGGGAGACCCAGTACTTC	CAWSYSGGRETQYF
few	.	TRBV5-6	TRBJ2-7	TGTGCCAGCAGCTTGTGGGGTTTTAGCGAGCAGTACTTC	CASSLWGFSEQYF
many	TRBD1	TRBV6-2/TRBV6-3	TRBJ2-3	TGTGCCAGCAGTTTAAGACAGGGGACTAGCACAGATACGCAGTATTTT	CASSLRQGTSTDTQYF
few	.	TRBV7-9	TRBJ1-1	TGTGCCAGCAGACTAGACGGGGGCATGAACACTGAAGCTTTCTTT	CASRLDGGMNTEAFF
.	.	TRBV27	TRBJ2-5	TGTGCCAGAAGTTTAGTGTGGCCAGGGGCCCAGTACTTC	CARSLVWPGAQYF
.	.	TRBV20-1	TRBJ2-5	TGCAGTGCTAGTAATTTGGGACTCCCAGAGACCCAGTACTTC	CSASNLGLPETQYF
many	.	TRBV12-3/TRBV12-4	TRBJ1-1	TGTGCCAGCAGTTTAAAGACGGGGGGGAACACTGAAGCTTTCTTT	CASSLKTGGNTEAFF
.	TRBD2	TRBV5-1	TRBJ2-3	TGCGCCAGCAGCTCGGGACTAGACCGCACAGATACGCAGTATTTT	CASSSGLDRTDTQYF
few	.	TRBV10-3	TRBJ2-7	TGTGCCATCAGTGAGTCCGCGCGGGGGCGGGAGCAGTACTTC	CAISESARGREQYF
.	TRBD1	TRBV4-3	TRBJ1-1	TGCGCCAGCAGCCAGTTGGGACAGGCGAACACTGAAGCTTTCTTT	CASSQLGQANTEAFF
few	.	TRBV29-1	TRBJ2-7	TGCAGCGCCCAGGGTTTCTCCTACGAGCAGTACTTC	CSAQGFSYEQYF
many	.	TRBV7-8	TRBJ2-6	TGTGCCAGCAGTCCGCGCTCTGGGGCCAACGTCCTGACTTTC	CASSPRSGANVLTF
few	TRBD2	TRBV9	TRBJ2-3	TGTGCCAGCAGCACCCGACTAGCGGGAGGGTCAGATACGCAGTATTTT	CASSTRLAGGSDTQYF
few	.	TRBV28	TRBJ1-5	TGTGCCAGCAGTGCCGCGATAGTACAGAATCAGCCCCAGCATTTT	CASSAAIVQNQPQHF
.	.	TRBV18	TRBJ1-4	TGTGCCAGCTCACCACCCTCTGAAGAAAAACTGTTTTTT	CASSPPSEEKLFF
few	.	TRBV7-2	TRBJ2-2	TGTGCCAGCAGCCCCCGACGGAGGGGAGGGGAGCTGTTTTTT	CASSPRRRGGELFF
few	.	TRBV5-1	TRBJ1-1	TGCGCCAGCACTTCGGAGCTTTTTAACACTGAAGCTTTCTTT	CASTSELFNTEAFF
many	.	TRBV12-3/TRBV12-4	TRBJ1-5	TGTGCCAGCAGCCCCAGGGGCCAGCCCCAGCATTTT	CASSPRGQPQHF
.	.	TRBV4-3	TRBJ1-4	TGCGCCAGCACGCCTAGGGTAGGGGAAAAACTGTTTTTT	CASTPRVGEKLFF
.	.	TRBV29-1	TRBJ1-1	TGCAGCGTTGAATTCAGGGCGGACACTGAAGCTTTCTTT	CSVEFRADTEAFF
few	TRBD1	TRBV27	TRBJ2-6	TGTGCCAGCAGTTTTGACAGGGGGCATTCTGGGGCCAACGTCCTGACTTTC	CASSFDRGHSGANVLTF
.	.	TRBV15	TRBJ2-7	TGTGCCACCAGCAGAACCCTAGGCCGAACGGGGACATACGAGCAGTACTTC	CATSRTLGRTGTYEQYF
few	.	TRBV6-5	TRBJ1-1	TGTGCCAGCAGGTACACGACCGGAATCTTGAACACTGAAGCTTTCTTT	CASRYTTGILNTEAFF